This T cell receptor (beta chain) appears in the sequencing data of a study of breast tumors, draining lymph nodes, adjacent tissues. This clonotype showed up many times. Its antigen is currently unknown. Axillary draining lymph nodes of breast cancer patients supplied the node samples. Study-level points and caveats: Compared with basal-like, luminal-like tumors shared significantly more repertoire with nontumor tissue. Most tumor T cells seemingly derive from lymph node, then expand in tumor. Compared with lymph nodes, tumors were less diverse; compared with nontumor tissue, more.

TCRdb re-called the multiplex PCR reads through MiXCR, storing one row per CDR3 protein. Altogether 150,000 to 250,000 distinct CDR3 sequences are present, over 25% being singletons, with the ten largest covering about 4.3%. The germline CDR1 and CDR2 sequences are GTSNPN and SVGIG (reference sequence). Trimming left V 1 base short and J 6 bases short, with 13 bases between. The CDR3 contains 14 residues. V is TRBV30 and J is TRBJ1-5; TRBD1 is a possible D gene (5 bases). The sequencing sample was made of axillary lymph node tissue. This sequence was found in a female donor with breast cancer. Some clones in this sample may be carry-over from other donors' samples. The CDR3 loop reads CAWSGGGFGQPQHF. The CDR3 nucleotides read TGTGCCTGGAGTGGGGGGGGTTTCGGTCAGCCCCAGCATTTT.